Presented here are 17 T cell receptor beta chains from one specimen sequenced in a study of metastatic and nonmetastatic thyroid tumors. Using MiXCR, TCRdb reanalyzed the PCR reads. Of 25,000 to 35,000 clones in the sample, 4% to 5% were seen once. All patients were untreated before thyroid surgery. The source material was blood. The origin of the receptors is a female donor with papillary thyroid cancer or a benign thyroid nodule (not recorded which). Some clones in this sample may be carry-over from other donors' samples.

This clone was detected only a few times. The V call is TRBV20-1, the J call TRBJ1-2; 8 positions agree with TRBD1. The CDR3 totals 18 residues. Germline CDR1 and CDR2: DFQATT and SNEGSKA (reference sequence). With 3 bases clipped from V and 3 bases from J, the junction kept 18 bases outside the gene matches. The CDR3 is CSASLGSGQVGSDYGYTF. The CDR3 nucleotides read TGCAGTGCTAGTCTCGGTTCGGGACAGGTGGGGTCAGACTATGGCTACACCTTC.

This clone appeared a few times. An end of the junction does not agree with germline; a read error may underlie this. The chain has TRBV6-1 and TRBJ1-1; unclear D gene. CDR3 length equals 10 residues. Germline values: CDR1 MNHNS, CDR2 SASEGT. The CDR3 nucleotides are TGTGCCAGCAGTGAATCTGAGGAGGTCTTT. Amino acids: CASSESEEVF.

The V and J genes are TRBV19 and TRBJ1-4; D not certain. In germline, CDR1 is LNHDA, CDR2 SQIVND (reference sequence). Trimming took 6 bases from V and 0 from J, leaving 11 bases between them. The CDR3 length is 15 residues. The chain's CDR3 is CASSGSVATNEKLFF. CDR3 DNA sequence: TGTGCCAGTAGCGGGTCAGTTGCAACTAATGAAAAACTGTTTTTT.

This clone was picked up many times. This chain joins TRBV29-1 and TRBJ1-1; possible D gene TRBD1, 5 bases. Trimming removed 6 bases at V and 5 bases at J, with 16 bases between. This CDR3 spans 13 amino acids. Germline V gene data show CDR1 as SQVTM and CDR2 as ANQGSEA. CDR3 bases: TGCAGCGTCCAGGGAGGACCTGGGACTGAAGCTTTCTTT. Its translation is CSVQGGPGTEAFF. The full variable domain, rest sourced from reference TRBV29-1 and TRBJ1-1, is SAVISQKPSRDICQRGTSLTIQCQVDSQVTMMFWYRQQPGQSLTLIATANQGSEATYESGFVIDKFPISRPNLTFSTLTVSNMSPEDSSIYLCSVQGGPGTEAFFGQGTRLTVV.

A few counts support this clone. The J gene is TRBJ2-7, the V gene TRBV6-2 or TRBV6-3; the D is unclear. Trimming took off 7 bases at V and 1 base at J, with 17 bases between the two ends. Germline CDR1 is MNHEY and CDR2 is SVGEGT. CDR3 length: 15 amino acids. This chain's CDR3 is CASTRRRPLSYEQYF. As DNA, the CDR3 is TGTGCCAGCACACGCAGGCGTCCCCTTTCCTACGAGCAGTACTTC.

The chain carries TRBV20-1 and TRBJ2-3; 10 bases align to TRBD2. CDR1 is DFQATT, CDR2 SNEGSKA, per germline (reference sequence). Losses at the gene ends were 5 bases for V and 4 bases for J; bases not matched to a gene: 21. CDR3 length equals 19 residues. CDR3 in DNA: TGCAGTGCTGATGGGATAGGCGGGCTAGCGGGAGTTAAGGCAGATACGCAGTATTTT. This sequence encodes CSADGIGGLAGVKADTQYF.

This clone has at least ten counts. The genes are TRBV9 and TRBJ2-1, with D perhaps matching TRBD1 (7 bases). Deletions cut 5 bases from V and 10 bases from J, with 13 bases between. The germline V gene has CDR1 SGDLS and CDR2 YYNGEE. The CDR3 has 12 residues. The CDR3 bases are TGTGCCAGCAGTCCCAGGGGGGACGAGCAGTTCTTC. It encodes CASSPRGDEQFF.

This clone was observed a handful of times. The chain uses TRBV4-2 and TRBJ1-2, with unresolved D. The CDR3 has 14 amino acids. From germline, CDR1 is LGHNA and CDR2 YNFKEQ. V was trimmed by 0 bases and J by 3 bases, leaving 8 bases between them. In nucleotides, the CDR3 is TGTGCCAGCAGCCAAGAATCGGGCTACTATGGCTACACCTTC. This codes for CASSQESGYYGYTF.

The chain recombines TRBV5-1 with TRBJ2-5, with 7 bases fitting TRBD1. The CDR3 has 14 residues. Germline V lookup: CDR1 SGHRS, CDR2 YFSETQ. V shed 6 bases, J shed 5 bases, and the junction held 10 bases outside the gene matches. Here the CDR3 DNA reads TGCGCCAGCATCTTATCCGGGACAGATGAGACCCAGTACTTC. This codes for CASILSGTDETQYF.

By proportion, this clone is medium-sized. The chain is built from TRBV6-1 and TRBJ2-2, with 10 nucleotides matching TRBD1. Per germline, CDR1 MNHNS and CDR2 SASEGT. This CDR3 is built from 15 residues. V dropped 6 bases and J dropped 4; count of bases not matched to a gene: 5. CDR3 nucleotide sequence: TGTGCCAGCAGGCGACAGGGGGCGAGCACCGGGGAGCTGTTTTTT. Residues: CASRRQGASTGELFF.

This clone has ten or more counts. CDR3 DNA: TGTGCCAGCAGTGGAAGGACAGGGCCCTACAATGAGCAGTTCTTC. The encoded protein is CASSGRTGPYNEQFF. This chain joins TRBV2 and TRBJ2-1, with 8 bases lining up with TRBD1. This CDR3 region has 15 residues. The V and J ends lost 4 bases and 2 bases, in that order; junction bases with no gene match: 4. Germline loops: CDR1 SNHLY, CDR2 FYNNEI.

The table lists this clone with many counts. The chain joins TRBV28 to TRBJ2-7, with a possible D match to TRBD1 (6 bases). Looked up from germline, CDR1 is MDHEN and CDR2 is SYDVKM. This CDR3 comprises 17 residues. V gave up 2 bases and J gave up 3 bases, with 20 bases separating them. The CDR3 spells CASSLRRGQIYDYEQYF. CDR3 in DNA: TGTGCCAGCAGTTTACGCAGGGGCCAGATCTACGACTACGAGCAGTACTTC.

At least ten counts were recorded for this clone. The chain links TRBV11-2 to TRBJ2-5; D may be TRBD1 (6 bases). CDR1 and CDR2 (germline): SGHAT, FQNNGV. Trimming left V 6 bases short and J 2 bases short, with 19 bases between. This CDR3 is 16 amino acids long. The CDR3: CASRTSGVGGQETQYF. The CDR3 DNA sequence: TGTGCCAGCAGGACTTCAGGGGTAGGCGGGCAAGAGACCCAGTACTTC.

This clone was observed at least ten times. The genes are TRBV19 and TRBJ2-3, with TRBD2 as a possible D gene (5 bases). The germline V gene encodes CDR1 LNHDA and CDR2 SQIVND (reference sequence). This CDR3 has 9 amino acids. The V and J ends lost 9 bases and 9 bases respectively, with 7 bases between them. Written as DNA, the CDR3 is TGTGCCAGGCGGGCCACGCAGTATTTT. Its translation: CARRATQYF. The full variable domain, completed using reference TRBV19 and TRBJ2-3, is DGGITQSPKYLFRKEGQNVTLSCEQNLNHDAMYWYRQDPGQGLRLIYYSQIVNDFQKGDIAEGYSVSREKKESFPLTVTSAQKNPTAFYLCARRATQYFGPGTRLTVL.

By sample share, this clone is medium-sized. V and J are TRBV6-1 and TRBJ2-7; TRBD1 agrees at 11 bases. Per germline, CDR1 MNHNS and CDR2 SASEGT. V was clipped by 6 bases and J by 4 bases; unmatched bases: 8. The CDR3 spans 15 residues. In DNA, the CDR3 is TGTGCCAGCAGCCTCGGGACAGGGGGTTATTACGAGCAGTACTTC. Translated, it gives CASSLGTGGYYEQYF.

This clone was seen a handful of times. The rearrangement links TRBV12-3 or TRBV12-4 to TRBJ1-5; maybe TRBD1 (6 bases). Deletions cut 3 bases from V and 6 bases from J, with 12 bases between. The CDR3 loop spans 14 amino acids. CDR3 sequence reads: CASSFTGNGQPQHF. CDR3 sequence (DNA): TGTGCCAGCAGTTTTACAGGGAACGGTCAGCCCCAGCATTTT.

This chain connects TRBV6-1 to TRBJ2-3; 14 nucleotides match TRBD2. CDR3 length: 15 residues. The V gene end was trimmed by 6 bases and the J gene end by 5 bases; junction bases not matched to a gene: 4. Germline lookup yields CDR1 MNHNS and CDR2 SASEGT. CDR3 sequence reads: CASSQGTSGRDTQYF. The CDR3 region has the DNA TGTGCCAGCAGCCAAGGGACTAGCGGGAGAGATACGCAGTATTTT.